This T cell receptor (beta chain) was recorded in a study of blood T cells in healthy people across ages. Study summary: Per two T cells, template switching captured roughly one barcoded beta molecule.

The draw of peripheral blood yielded around 9.6 milliliters from each donor. Isolation per sample recovered at least 7 million PBMCs. The amount of total RNA extracted per sample was at least 5.5 micrograms. Looked up from germline, CDR1 is KGHSH and CDR2 is LQKENI. CDR3 length: 16 amino acids. The V segment lost 6 bases and the J segment 7 bases; nucleotides outside the gene matches: 8. Primed by a sample-barcoded 5' primer and a J-beta primer mix, a second PCR proceeded for about 6 to 11 cycles. TCRdb re-called the 5' RACE reads with MiXCR, one entry per CDR3 protein. Of about 1.5 million distinct CDR3 sequences detected, under 55% appear once; the ten largest clones hold 4%.

The clonotype originates from a woman aged 18-29 years in good health. The chain carries TRBV18 and TRBJ1-6; 11 nucleotides line up with TRBD1. Sequencing used blood. The CDR3 reads CASSPSGQGGNSPLHF. CDR3 coding DNA: TGTGCCAGCTCCCCTTCGGGACAGGGGGGGAATTCACCCCTCCACTTT.